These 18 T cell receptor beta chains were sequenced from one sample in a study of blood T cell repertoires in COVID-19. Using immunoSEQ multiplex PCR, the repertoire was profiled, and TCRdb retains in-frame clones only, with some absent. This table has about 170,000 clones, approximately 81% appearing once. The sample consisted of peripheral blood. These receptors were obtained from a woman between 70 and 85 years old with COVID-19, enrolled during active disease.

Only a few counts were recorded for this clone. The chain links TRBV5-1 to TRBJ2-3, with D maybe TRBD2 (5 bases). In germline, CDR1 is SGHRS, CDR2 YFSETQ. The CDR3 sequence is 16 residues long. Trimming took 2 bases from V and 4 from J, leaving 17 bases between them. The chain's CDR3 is CASSFGVLSGPDTQYF. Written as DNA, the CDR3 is TGCGCCAGCAGCTTTGGGGTACTCAGCGGTCCAGATACGCAGTATTTT.

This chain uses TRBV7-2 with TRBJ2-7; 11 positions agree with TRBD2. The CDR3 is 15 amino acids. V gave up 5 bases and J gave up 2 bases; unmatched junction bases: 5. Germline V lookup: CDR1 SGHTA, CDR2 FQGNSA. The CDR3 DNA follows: TGTGCCAGCAGCATAGGACTAGCGGGTACCTACGAGCAGTACTTC. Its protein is CASSIGLAGTYEQYF.

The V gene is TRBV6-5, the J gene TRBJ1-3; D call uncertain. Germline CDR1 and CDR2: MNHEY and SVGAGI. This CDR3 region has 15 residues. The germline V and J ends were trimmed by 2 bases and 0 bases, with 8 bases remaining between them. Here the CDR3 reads CASSYQGGSGNTIYF. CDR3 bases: TGTGCCAGCAGTTACCAAGGCGGCTCTGGAAACACCATATATTTT.

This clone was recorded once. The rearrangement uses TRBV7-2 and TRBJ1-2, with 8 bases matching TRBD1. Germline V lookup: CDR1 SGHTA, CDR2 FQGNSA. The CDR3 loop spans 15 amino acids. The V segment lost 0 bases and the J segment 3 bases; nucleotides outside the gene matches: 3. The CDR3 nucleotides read TGTGCCAGCAGCTTAGCCGCGGGACAGGACTATGGCTACACCTTC. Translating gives CASSLAAGQDYGYTF.

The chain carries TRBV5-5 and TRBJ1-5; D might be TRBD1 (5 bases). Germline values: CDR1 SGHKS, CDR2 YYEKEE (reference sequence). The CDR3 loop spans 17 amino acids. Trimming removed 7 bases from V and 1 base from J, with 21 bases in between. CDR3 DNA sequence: TGTGCCAGCCAGGACAATGAGAGACGGGGGAGCAATCAGCCCCAGCATTTT. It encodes CASQDNERRGSNQPQHF. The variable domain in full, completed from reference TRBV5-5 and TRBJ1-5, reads DAGVTQSPTHLIKTRGQQVTLRCSPISGHKSVSWYQQVLGQGPQFIFQYYEKEERGRGNFPDRFSARQFPNYSSELNVNALLLGDSALYLCASQDNERRGSNQPQHFGDGTRLSIL.

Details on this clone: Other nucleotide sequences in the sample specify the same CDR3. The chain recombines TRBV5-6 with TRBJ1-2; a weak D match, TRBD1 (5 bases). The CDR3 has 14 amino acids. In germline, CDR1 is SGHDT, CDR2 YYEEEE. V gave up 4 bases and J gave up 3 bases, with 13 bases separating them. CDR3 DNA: TGTGCCAGCAGCCCACGGAGGGGCCACTATGGCTACACCTTC. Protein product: CASSPRRGHYGYTF. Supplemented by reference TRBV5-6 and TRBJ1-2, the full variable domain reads DAGVTQSPTHLIKTRGQQVTLRCSPKSGHDTVSWYQQALGQGPQFIFQYYEEEERQRGNFPDRFSGHQFPNYSSELNVNALLLGDSALYLCASSPRRGHYGYTFGSGTRLTVV.

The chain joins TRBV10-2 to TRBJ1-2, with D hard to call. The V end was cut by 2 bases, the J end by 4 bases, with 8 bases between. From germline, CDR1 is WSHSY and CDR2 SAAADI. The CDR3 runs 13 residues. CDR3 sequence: CASSEAAGYGYTF. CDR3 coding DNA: TGCGCCAGCAGTGAGGCGGCGGGCTATGGCTACACCTTC.

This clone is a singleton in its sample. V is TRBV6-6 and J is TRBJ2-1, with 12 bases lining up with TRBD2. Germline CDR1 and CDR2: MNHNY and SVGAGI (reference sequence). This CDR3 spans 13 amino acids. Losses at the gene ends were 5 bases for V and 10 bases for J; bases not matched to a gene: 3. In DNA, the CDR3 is TGTGCCAGCAGTGTACTAGCGGGAGGAGAGCAGTTCTTC. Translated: CASSVLAGGEQFF.

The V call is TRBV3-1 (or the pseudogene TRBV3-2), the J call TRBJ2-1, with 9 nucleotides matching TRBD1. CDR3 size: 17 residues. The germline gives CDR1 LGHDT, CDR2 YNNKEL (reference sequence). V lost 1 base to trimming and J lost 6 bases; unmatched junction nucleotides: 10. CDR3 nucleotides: TGTGCCAGCAGCCAAGGGGCCGGACAGGGGATGGGCAATGAGCAGTTCTTC. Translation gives CASSQGAGQGMGNEQFF.

The chain's CDR3 is CASSPNRRGTGELFF. For the CDR3, the DNA is TGTGCCAGCAGCCCCAACAGGAGAGGCACCGGGGAGCTGTTTTTT. The rearrangement joins TRBV7-3 to TRBJ2-2, with TRBD1 as a possible D gene (5 bases). CDR3 length equals 15 residues. V shed 5 bases and J shed 4 bases, with 14 bases lying between them. Germline V CDR1 and CDR2: SGHTA, FQGTGA.

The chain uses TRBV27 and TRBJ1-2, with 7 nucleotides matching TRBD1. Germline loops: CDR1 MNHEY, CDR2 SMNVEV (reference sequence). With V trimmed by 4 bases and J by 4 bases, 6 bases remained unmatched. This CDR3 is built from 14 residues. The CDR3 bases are TGTGCCAGCAGTTCCCCGGCAGGGGGCTATGGCTACACCTTC. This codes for CASSSPAGGYGYTF.

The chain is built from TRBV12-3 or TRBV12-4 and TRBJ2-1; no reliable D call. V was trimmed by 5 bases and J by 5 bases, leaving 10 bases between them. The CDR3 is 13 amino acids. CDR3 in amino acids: CASSTMGNNEQFF. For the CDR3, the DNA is TGTGCCAGCAGTACGATGGGCAACAATGAGCAGTTCTTC.

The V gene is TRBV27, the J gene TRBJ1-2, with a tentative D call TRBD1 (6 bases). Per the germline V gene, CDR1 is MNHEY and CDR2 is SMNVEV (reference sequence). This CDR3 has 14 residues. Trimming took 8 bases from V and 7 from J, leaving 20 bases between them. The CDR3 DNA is TGTGCCAGCGGAAACAGGGATTGGGGTGGTGGCTACACCTTC. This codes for CASGNRDWGGGYTF.

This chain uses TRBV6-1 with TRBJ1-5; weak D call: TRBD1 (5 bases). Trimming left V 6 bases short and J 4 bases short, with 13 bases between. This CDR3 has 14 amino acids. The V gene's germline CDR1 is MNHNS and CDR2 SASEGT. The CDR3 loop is CASRPKGVNQPQHF. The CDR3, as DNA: TGTGCCAGCAGACCCAAAGGGGTGAATCAGCCCCAGCATTTT.

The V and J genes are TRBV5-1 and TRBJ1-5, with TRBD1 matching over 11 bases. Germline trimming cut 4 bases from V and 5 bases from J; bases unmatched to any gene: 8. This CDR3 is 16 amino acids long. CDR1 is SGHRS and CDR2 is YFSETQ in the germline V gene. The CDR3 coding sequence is TGCGCCAGCAGCCCTACTGGGACAGGGGGTCATCAGCCCCAGCATTTT. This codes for CASSPTGTGGHQPQHF.

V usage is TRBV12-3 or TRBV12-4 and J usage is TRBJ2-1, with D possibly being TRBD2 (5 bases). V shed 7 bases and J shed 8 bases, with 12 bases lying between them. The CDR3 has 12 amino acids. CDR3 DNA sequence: TGTGCCAGCACCTCGGTGCGGGATGAGCAGTTCTTC. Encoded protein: CASTSVRDEQFF.

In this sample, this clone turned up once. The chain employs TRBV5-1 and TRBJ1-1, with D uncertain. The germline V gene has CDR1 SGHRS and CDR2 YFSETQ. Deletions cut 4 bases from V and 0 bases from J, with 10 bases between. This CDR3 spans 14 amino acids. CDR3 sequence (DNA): TGCGCCAGCAGCGCTTCCGCGGTGAACACTGAAGCTTTCTTT. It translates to CASSASAVNTEAFF.

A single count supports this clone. The CDR3 region has the DNA TGTGCCAGCAGTTACCGGGTTGGTTCCGGGGAGCTGTTTTTT. Its translation is CASSYRVGSGELFF. The chain joins TRBV6-4 to TRBJ2-2; D call uncertain. This CDR3 region has 14 residues. Per the germline V gene, CDR1 is MRHNA and CDR2 is SNTAGT. V was trimmed by 5 bases and J by 6 bases, leaving 13 bases between them.